Below are 23 T cell receptor beta chains sequenced from a single sample in a study of CD8 T cells in ankylosing spondylitis (TCRdb year 2017). The method was 5' RACE. The instrument was an Illumina HiSeq 2500. TCRdb applied fastp at Q25 and MiXCR to the public reads, then kept only in-frame beta chains. Each entry merges the rows of one CDR3 protein and shows their most common DNA and genes. In all, the sample holds about 540,000 distinct CDR3 sequences, and about 13% of those were seen once. The ten largest make up under 7.5% of the sample. No antigen has been identified for these receptors. What the authors observed across the whole study: Blood from ankylosing spondylitis patients appeared to be characterized by a TCR beta motif made up of several highly homologous amino acid variants.

Specimen: blood, either unsorted or a sorted T cell fraction (not recorded which). The receptors shown here come from a male donor with ankylosing spondylitis.

This clonotype was detected many times. The chain couples TRBV20-1 to TRBJ2-3; 7 bases fit TRBD2. Germline V CDR1 and CDR2: DFQATT, SNEGSKA (reference sequence). The J segment lost 6 bases and the V segment lost 5 bases, leaving 14 bases of the junction unmatched. The CDR3 runs 15 residues. Here the CDR3 reads CSAFRRAGVADTQYF. CDR3 coding DNA: TGCAGTGCTTTCCGGCGCGCGGGAGTTGCGGATACGCAGTATTTT.

This clonotype was recorded a few times. V gene TRBV4-2 combines with J gene TRBJ2-7; D possibly corresponds to TRBD2 (6 bases). This CDR3 spans 14 amino acids. V was cut by 1 base and J by 3 bases, with 10 bases left in between. From germline, CDR1 is LGHNA and CDR2 YNFKEQ. The DNA of the CDR3 is TGTGCCAGCAGCCAAGGGGGGGACGACTACGAGCAGTACTTC. Its protein is CASSQGGDDYEQYF.

The chain uses TRBV20-1 and TRBJ2-1, with 7 bases that match TRBD2. Losses at the gene ends were 2 bases for V and 4 bases for J; bases not matched to a gene: 5. This CDR3 is 14 amino acids long. CDR1 is DFQATT, CDR2 SNEGSKA, per germline (reference sequence). The CDR3 loop is CSARWGGRYNEQFF. CDR3 nucleotide sequence: TGCAGTGCTAGATGGGGCGGGAGATACAATGAGCAGTTCTTC.

Only a few counts were recorded for this clonotype. The chain recombines TRBV29-1 with TRBJ2-1; no definite D call. Trimming stripped 4 bases from V and 0 bases from J, with 10 bases between. The CDR3 has 14 residues. The germline gives CDR1 SQVTM, CDR2 ANQGSEA. CDR3 coding DNA: TGCAGCGTTGCAGGCGGAGCCTCCTACAATGAGCAGTTCTTC. Amino acids: CSVAGGASYNEQFF.

This clonotype was seen at least ten times. CDR3 in amino acids: CATSREPRTGELFF. The CDR3 DNA sequence: TGTGCCACCAGCAGAGAACCGAGGACCGGGGAGCTGTTTTTT. This sequence joins TRBV15 and TRBJ2-2, with D uncertain. Germline loops: CDR1 LNHNV, CDR2 YYDKDF (reference sequence). Trimming removed 0 bases at V and 5 bases at J, with 7 bases between. This CDR3 has 14 amino acids. Using reference TRBV15 and TRBJ2-2 for the parts outside the CDR3, the full variable domain is DAMVIQNPRYQVTQFGKPVTLSCSQTLNHNVMYWYQQKSSQAPKLLFHYYDKDFNNEADTPDNFQSRRPNTSFCFLDIRSPGLGDTAMYLCATSREPRTGELFFGEGSRLTVL.

The rearrangement links TRBV30 to TRBJ1-2; D is ambiguous. This CDR3 has 12 residues. CDR1 and CDR2 from the germline V gene are GTSNPN and SVGIG (reference sequence). With 0 bases removed from V and 3 bases from J, the gap between germline ends came to 5 bases. This chain's CDR3 is CAWSVGHYGYTF. CDR3 nucleotides: TGTGCCTGGAGTGTAGGTCACTATGGCTACACCTTC.

The J gene is TRBJ2-1, the V gene TRBV18, with TRBD2 identical over 9 bases. The CDR3 spans 14 residues. V was clipped by 0 bases and J by 9 bases; unmatched bases: 3. Germline V CDR1 and CDR2: KGHSH, LQKENI. CDR3 loop: CASSPPVREGEQFF. The CDR3 DNA reads TGTGCCAGCTCACCACCGGTGCGGGAGGGTGAGCAGTTCTTC.

The CDR3 loop is CATSEAGRGPRETQYF. Written as DNA, the CDR3 is TGTGCCACCAGTGAGGCTGGCAGGGGCCCCCGAGAGACCCAGTACTTC. V and J are TRBV24-1 and TRBJ2-5; the D gene is possibly TRBD1 (6 bases). V shed 4 bases and J shed 4 bases, with 18 bases lying between them. Germline CDR1 reads KGHDR; CDR2 reads SFDVKD. The CDR3 length is 16 residues.

The chain's CDR3 is CASSLDGYRGALYF. Written as DNA, the CDR3 is TGCGCCAGCAGCTTGGACGGATACAGGGGAGCCCTGTACTTC. The J gene is TRBJ2-5, the V gene TRBV5-1; 7 bases line up with TRBD1. This CDR3 region has 14 residues. Germline CDR1 is SGHRS and CDR2 is YFSETQ. The ends lost 0 bases at V and 13 bases at J; junction bases unmatched: 12.

Only a few counts were recorded for this clonotype. This chain uses TRBV15 with TRBJ2-7, with D perhaps matching TRBD1 (6 bases). Between the trimmed V and J ends, which lost 3 bases and 5 bases, there was a span of 11 bases. Germline V lookup: CDR1 LNHNV, CDR2 YYDKDF (reference sequence). CDR3 length equals 13 residues. Here the CDR3 reads CATSSLQGNEQYV. CDR3 bases: TGTGCCACCAGCAGTTTACAGGGAAACGAGCAGTACGTC.

The chain couples TRBV27 to TRBJ1-2; no definite D call. The CDR3 sequence is 13 residues long. CDR1 and CDR2 from the germline V gene are MNHEY and SMNVEV (reference sequence). The V gene lost 3 bases and the J gene lost 9 bases, with 14 bases spanning the gap. This CDR3 reads CASSLSGTDRYTF. The DNA of the CDR3 is TGTGCCAGCAGTTTGTCGGGCACTGATCGCTACACCTTC.

This clonotype came up a few times. This chain joins TRBV27 and TRBJ2-2; TRBD1 aligns across 8 bases. Trimming cost V 8 bases and J 3 bases; bases outside gene matches: 8. The CDR3 covers 15 residues. Germline CDR1 reads MNHEY; CDR2 reads SMNVEV (reference sequence). CDR3 sequence (DNA): TGTGCCAGCGCCTACGGACAGGGCTACACCGGGGAGCTGTTTTTT. This encodes CASAYGQGYTGELFF.

This clonotype showed up just a few times. The chain recombines TRBV6-2 or TRBV6-3 with TRBJ2-1; D could derive from TRBD1 or TRBD2 (5 bases each). Trimming pared 9 bases from V and 2 bases from J, leaving 8 bases between. The CDR3 extends over 12 amino acids. In germline, CDR1 is MNHEY, CDR2 SVGEGT. The CDR3 loop is CASGDPYNEQFF. CDR3 DNA sequence: TGTGCCAGTGGGGACCCCTACAATGAGCAGTTCTTC.

The chain couples TRBV10-3 to TRBJ2-7; 7 nucleotides line up with TRBD2. The V gene's germline CDR1 is ENHRY and CDR2 SYGVKD. V shed 3 bases, J shed 0 bases, and the junction held 14 bases outside the gene matches. The CDR3 loop spans 18 amino acids. DNA of the CDR3: TGTGCCATCAGTGAATCTGCTAGCGGCGCCCCCAGCTCCTACGAGCAGTACGTC. It encodes CAISESASGAPSSYEQYV.

The chain employs TRBV12-3 or TRBV12-4 and TRBJ2-1; 7 bases are a match to TRBD2. CDR3 length: 13 residues. J gave up 9 bases and V 7 bases, and 9 bases lay outside the gene matches. The CDR3 region is CASTSYPGGEQFF. CDR3 nucleotide sequence: TGTGCCAGCACCTCTTACCCGGGAGGTGAGCAGTTCTTC.

The chain employs TRBV11-2 and TRBJ2-3; 14 positions agree with TRBD2. There are 18 residues in the CDR3. Unmatched junction bases numbered 8, after V lost 1 base and J lost 5 bases. The germline V gene has CDR1 SGHAT and CDR2 FQNNGV. The CDR3: CASSLVGLAGGPGDTQYF. The DNA for the CDR3 is TGTGCCAGCAGCTTAGTCGGACTAGCGGGAGGCCCTGGAGATACGCAGTATTTT.

This clonotype was detected ten times or more. The chain couples TRBV7-9 to TRBJ2-1, with D tentatively TRBD2 (6 bases). Germline values: CDR1 SEHNR, CDR2 FQNEAQ (reference sequence). This CDR3 spans 14 amino acids. Trimming removed 3 bases at V and 5 bases at J, with 11 bases between. The CDR3 loop is CASSFGGENNEQFF. DNA of the CDR3: TGTGCCAGCAGCTTCGGAGGGGAAAACAATGAGCAGTTCTTC.

The chain recombines TRBV10-3 with TRBJ1-1; D is unresolved. The CDR3 runs 14 residues. The ends were cut back, 0 bases at V and 4 bases at J, with 9 bases in the middle. Per the germline V gene, CDR1 is ENHRY and CDR2 is SYGVKD. The chain's CDR3 is CAISESGYGTEAFF. The CDR3 coding sequence is TGTGCCATCAGTGAGTCAGGGTACGGCACTGAAGCTTTCTTT.

This clonotype came up a few times. The chain has TRBV28 and TRBJ2-1; D perhaps matches TRBD1 (6 bases). This CDR3 contains 17 residues. The V gene lost 6 bases and the J gene lost 8 bases, with 26 bases spanning the gap. Germline lookup yields CDR1 MDHEN and CDR2 SYDVKM. The CDR3 nucleotides read TGTGCCAGCAGCCGCAGGATCCGGGACAAAGGGCTGGATGAGCAGTTCTTC. It codes for CASSRRIRDKGLDEQFF.

This clonotype has a handful of counts. The V call is TRBV20-1, the J call TRBJ2-2, with 10 bases lining up with TRBD2. The ends lost 3 bases at V and 5 bases at J; junction bases unmatched: 12. The CDR3 spans 17 residues. Germline CDR1 and CDR2: DFQATT and SNEGSKA (reference sequence). This CDR3 is CSARGASGSTRTGELFF. Written as DNA, the CDR3 is TGCAGTGCTAGGGGGGCTAGCGGGAGTACCAGGACCGGGGAGCTGTTTTTT.

This clonotype showed up just a few times. This sequence joins TRBV7-9 and TRBJ2-1; 7 bases line up with TRBD1. The CDR3 length is 14 residues. V trimming: 6 bases; J trimming: 3 bases; junction bases outside the gene matches: 5. CDR1 SEHNR and CDR2 FQNEAQ come from the germline V gene (reference sequence). DNA for the CDR3: TGTGCCAGCAGGACAGGGATGTACTACAATGAGCAGTTCTTC. Its protein is CASRTGMYYNEQFF.

This clonotype was observed a handful of times. The rearrangement links TRBV11-3 to TRBJ1-2, with D maybe TRBD1 (5 bases). The V gene's germline CDR1 is SGHNT and CDR2 YENEEA. The V gene lost 5 bases and the J gene lost 6 bases, with 16 bases spanning the gap. This CDR3 comprises 14 residues. CDR3 protein: CASSADTGFDGYTF. The CDR3 nucleotides are TGTGCCAGCAGCGCCGACACAGGTTTTGATGGCTACACCTTC. The full variable domain, with the rest looked up from reference TRBV11-3 and TRBJ1-2, is EAGVVQSPRYKIIEKKQPVAFWCNPISGHNTLYWYLQNLGQGPELLIRYENEEAVDDSQLPKDRFSAERLKGVDSTLKIQPAELGDSAVYLCASSADTGFDGYTFGSGTRLTVV.

This clonotype was seen repeatedly, ten times or more. V gene TRBV16 combines with J gene TRBJ1-1; no reliable D call. Per germline, CDR1 KGHSY and CDR2 FQNENV. Trimming removed 1 base from V and 6 bases from J, with 12 bases in between. CDR3 length: 14 residues. In DNA form, the CDR3 reads TGTGCCAGCAGCCAATGGGGAGGGAATGCTGAAGCTTTCTTT. Translated, it gives CASSQWGGNAEAFF.